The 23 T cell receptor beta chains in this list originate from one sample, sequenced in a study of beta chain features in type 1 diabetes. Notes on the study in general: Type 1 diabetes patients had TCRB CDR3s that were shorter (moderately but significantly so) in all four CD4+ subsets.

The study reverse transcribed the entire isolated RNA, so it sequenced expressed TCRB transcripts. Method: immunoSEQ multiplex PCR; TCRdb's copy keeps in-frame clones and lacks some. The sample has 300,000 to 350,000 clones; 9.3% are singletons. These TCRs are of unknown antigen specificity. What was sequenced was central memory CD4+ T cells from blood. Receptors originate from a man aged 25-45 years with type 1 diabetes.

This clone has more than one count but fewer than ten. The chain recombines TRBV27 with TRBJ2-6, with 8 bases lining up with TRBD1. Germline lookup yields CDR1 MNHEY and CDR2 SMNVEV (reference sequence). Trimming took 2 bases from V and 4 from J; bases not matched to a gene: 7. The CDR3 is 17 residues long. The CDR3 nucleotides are TGTGCCAGCAGTTTAGGACAGGGAAGAAGAGGGGCCAACGTCCTGACTTTC. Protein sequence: CASSLGQGRRGANVLTF.

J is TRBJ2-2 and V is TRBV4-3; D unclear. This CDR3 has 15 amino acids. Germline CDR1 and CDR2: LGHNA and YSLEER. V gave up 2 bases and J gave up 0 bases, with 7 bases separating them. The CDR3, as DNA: TGCGCCAGCAGCCAAAGTTCCGCGAACACCGGGGAGCTGTTTTTT. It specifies CASSQSSANTGELFF.

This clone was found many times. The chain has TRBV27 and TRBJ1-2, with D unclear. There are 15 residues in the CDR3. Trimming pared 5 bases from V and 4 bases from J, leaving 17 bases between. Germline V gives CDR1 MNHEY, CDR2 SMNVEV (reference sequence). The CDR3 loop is CASSGAFMGGYGYTF. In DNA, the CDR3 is TGTGCCAGCAGTGGCGCTTTCATGGGCGGCTATGGCTACACCTTC.

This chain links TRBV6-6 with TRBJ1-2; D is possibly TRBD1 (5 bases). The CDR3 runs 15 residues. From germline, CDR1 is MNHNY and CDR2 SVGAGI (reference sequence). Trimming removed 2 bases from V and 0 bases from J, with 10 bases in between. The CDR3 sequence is CASSYDGAANYGYTF. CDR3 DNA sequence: TGTGCCAGCAGTTACGATGGGGCAGCTAACTATGGCTACACCTTC.

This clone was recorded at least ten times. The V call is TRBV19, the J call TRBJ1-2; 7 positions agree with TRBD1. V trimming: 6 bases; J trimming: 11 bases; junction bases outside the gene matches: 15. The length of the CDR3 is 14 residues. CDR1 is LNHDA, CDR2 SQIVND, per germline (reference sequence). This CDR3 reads CASRYTGATAGYTF. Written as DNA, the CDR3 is TGTGCCAGTAGATACACAGGGGCCACGGCAGGGTACACCTTC.

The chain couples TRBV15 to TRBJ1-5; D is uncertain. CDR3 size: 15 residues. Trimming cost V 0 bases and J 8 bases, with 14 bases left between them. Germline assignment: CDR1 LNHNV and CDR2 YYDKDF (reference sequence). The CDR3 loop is CATSRDQRVWEPQHF. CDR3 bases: TGTGCCACCAGCAGAGATCAGAGGGTGTGGGAGCCCCAGCATTTT.

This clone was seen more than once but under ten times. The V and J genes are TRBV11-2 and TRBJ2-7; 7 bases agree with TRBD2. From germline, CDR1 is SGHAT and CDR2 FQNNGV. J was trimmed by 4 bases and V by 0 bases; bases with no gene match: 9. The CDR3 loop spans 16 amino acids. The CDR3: CASSLDRQGGIYEQYF. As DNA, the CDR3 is TGTGCCAGCAGCTTAGATCGGCAGGGAGGGATTTACGAGCAGTACTTC.

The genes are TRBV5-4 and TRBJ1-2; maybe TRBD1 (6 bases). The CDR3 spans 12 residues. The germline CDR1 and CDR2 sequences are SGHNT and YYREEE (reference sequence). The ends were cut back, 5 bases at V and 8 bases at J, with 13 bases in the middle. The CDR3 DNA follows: TGTGCCAGCAGGGGACGGGGGCAAGGCTACACCTTC. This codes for CASRGRGQGYTF.

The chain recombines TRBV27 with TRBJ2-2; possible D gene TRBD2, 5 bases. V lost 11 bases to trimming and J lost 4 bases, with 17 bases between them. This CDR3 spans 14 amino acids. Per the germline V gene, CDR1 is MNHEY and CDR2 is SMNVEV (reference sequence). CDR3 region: CAGRRADPTGELFF. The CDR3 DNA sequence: TGTGCCGGGAGAAGGGCAGATCCCACCGGGGAGCTGTTTTTT.

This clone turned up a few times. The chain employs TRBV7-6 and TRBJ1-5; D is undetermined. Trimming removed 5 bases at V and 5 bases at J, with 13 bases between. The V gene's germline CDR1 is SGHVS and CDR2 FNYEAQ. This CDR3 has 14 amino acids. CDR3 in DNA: TGTGCCAGCAGCCCCCTCCCCAGCGATCAGCCCCAGCATTTT. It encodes CASSPLPSDQPQHF. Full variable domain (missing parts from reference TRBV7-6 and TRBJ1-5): GAGVSQSPRYKVTKRGQDVALRCDPISGHVSLYWYRQALGQGPEFLTYFNYEAQQDKSGLPNDRFSAERPEGSISTLTIQRTEQRDSAMYRCASSPLPSDQPQHFGDGTRLSIL.

The CDR3 coding sequence is TGTGCCACCCGGGACGTACGTCCGGAGACCCAGTACTTC. It is translated as CATRDVRPETQYF. The genes are TRBV6-5 and TRBJ2-5; tentatively, D is TRBD1 or TRBD2 (5 bases each). The CDR3 sequence is 13 residues long. Trimming left V 10 bases short and J 5 bases short, with 17 bases between. Germline V gives CDR1 MNHEY, CDR2 SVGAGI.

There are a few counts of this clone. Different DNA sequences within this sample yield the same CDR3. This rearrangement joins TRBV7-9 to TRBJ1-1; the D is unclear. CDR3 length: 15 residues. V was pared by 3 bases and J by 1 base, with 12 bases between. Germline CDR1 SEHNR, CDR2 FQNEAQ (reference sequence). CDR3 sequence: CASSLEGAGNTEAFF. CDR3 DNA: TGTGCCAGCAGCTTGGAAGGAGCGGGGAACACTGAAGCTTTCTTT.

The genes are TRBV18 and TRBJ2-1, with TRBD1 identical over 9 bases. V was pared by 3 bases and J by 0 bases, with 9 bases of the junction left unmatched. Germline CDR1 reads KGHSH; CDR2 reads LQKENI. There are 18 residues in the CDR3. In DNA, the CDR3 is TGTGCCAGCTCACCGAAAGGACAGGGGTTAAGCTCCTACAATGAGCAGTTCTTC. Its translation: CASSPKGQGLSSYNEQFF. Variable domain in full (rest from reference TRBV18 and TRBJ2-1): NAGVMQNPRHLVRRRGQEARLRCSPMKGHSHVYWYRQLPEEGLKFMVYLQKENIIDESGMPKERFSAEFPKEGPSILRIQQVVRGDSAAYFCASSPKGQGLSSYNEQFFGPGTRLTVL.

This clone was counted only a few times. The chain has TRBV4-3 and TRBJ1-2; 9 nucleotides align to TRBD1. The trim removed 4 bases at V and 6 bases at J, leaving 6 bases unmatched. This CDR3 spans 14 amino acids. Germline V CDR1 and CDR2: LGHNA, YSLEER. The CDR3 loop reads CASSPGQGADGYTF. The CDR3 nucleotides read TGCGCCAGCAGCCCGGGACAGGGAGCGGATGGCTACACCTTC.

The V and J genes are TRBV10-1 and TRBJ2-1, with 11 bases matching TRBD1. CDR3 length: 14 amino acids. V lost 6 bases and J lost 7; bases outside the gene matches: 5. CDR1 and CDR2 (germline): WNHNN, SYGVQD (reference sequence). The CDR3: CASSDGTGGNEQFF. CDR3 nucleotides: TGCGCCAGCAGCGACGGGACAGGGGGAAATGAGCAGTTCTTC.

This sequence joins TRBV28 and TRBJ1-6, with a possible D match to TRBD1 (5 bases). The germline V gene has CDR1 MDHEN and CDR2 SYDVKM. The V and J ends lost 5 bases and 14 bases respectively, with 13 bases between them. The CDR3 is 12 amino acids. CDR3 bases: TGTGCCAGCAGTGTTCCAGGGCGATCCCTCCACTTT. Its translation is CASSVPGRSLHF.

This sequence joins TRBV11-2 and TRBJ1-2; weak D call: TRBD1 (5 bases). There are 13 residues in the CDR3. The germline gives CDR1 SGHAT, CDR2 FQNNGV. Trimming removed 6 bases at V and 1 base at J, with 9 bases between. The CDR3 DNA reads TGTGCCAGCAGAGGGGACTATAACTATGGCTACACCTTC. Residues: CASRGDYNYGYTF. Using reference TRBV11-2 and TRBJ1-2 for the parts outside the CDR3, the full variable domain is EAGVAQSPRYKIIEKRQSVAFWCNPISGHATLYWYQQILGQGPKLLIQFQNNGVVDDSQLPKDRFSAERLKGVDSTLKIQPAKLEDSAVYLCASRGDYNYGYTFGSGTRLTVV.

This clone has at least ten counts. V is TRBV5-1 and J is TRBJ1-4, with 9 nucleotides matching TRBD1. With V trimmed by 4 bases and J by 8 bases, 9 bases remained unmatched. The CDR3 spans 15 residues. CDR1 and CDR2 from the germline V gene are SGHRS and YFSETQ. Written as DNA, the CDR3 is TGCGCCAGCAGCCCGGCGGGACAGGGCGGCGAAAAACTGTTTTTT. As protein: CASSPAGQGGEKLFF. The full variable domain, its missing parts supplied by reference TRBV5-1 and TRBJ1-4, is KAGVTQTPRYLIKTRGQQVTLSCSPISGHRSVSWYQQTPGQGLQFLFEYFSETQRNKGNFPGRFSGRQFSNSRSEMNVSTLELGDSALYLCASSPAGQGGEKLFFGSGTQLSVL.

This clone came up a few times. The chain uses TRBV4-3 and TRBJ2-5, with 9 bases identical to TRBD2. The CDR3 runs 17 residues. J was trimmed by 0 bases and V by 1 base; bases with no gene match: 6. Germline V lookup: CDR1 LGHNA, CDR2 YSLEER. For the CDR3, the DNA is TGCGCCAGCAGCCAAGTATCGGCTAGCGGGGACCAAGAGACCCAGTACTTC. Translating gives CASSQVSASGDQETQYF.

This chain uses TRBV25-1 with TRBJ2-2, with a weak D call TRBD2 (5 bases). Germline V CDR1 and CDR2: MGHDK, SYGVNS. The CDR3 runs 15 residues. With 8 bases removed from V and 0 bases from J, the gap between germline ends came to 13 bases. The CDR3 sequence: CASLKKGANTGELFF. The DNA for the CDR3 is TGTGCCAGCTTAAAAAAGGGAGCGAACACCGGGGAGCTGTTTTTT.

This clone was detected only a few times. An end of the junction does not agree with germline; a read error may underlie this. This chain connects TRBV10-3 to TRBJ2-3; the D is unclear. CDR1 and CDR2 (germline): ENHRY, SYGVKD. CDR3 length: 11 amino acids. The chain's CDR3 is CAISESDAQYF. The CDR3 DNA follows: TGTGCCATCAGTGAGTCAGATGCGCAGTATTTT.

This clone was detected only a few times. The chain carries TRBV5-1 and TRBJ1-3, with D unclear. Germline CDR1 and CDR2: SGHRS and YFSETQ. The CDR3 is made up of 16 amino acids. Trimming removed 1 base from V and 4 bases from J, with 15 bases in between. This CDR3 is CASSLRRLKWGNTIYF. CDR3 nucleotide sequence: TGCGCCAGCAGCTTGAGACGGTTGAAGTGGGGAAACACCATATATTTT.

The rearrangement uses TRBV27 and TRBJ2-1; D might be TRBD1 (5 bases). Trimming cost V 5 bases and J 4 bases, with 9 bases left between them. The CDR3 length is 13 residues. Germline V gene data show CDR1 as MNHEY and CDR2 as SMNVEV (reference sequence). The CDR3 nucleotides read TGTGCCAGCAGTCCACGGACATACAATGAGCAGTTCTTC. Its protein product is CASSPRTYNEQFF.